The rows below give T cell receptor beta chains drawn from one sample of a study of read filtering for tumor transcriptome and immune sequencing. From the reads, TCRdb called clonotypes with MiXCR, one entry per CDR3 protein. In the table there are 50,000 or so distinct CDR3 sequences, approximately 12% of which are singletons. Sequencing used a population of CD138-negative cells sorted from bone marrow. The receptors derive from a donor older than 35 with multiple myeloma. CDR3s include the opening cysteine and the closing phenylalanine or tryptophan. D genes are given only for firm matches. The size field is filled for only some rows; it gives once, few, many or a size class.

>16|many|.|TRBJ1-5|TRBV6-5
CASSHGPAYSNQPQHF
TGTGCCAGCAGCCATGGACCTGCTTATAGCAATCAGCCCCAGCATTTT
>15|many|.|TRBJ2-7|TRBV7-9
CASSLAGTATYEQYF
TGTGCCAGCAGCTTAGCTGGAACAGCAACCTACGAGCAGTACTTC
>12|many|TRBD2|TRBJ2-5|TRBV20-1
CSARGLAETQYF
TGCAGTGCTAGAGGACTAGCCGAGACCCAGTACTTC
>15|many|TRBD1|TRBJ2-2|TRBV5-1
CASSLGDRNTGELFF
TGCGCCAGCAGCTTGGGGGACAGGAACACCGGGGAGCTGTTTTTT
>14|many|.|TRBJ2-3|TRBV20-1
CSARHSQSRDTQYF
TGCAGTGCTAGACATTCCCAAAGTAGAGATACGCAGTATTTT
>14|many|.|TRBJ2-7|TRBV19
CASSLRDGNYEQYF
TGTGCCAGTAGTCTAAGGGACGGGAACTACGAGCAGTACTTC
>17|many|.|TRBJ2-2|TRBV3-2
CASSQTLGQGSHGELFF
TGTGCCAGCAGCCAAACCTTGGGACAGGGGTCTCACGGGGAGCTGTTTTTT
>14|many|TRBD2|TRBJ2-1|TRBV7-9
CASSQGLAGQEQFF
TGTGCCAGCAGCCAGGGACTAGCGGGACAGGAGCAGTTCTTC
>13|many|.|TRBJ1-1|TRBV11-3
CASSLHRDTEAFF
TGTGCCAGCAGCTTACACAGGGACACTGAAGCTTTCTTT
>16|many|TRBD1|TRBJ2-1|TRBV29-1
CSVEPRLATGINEQFF
TGCAGCGTTGAACCCCGTCTGGCGACAGGGATAAATGAGCAGTTCTTC
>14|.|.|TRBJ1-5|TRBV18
CASSIRKSNQPQHF
TGTGCCAGCTCCATCCGCAAGAGCAATCAGCCCCAGCATTTT
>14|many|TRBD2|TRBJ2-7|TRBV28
CASSPIAGVHEQYF
TGTGCCAGCAGTCCCATAGCGGGAGTACACGAGCAGTACTTC
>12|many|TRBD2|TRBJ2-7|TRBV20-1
CSAATSGYEQYF
TGCAGTGCTGCAACTAGCGGGTACGAGCAGTACTTC
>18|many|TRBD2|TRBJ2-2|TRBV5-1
CASVPGTSGAMNTGELFF
TGCGCCAGCGTGCCCGGGACTAGCGGTGCTATGAACACCGGGGAGCTGTTTTTT
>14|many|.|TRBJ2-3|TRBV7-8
CASSLLEGPDTQYF
TGTGCCAGCAGCCTATTGGAGGGGCCAGATACGCAGTATTTT
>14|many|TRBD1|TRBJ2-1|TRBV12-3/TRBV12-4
CASKGDRGYNEQFF
TGTGCCAGCAAGGGTGACAGGGGCTACAATGAGCAGTTCTTC
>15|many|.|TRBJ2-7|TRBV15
CATSREETAYYEQYF
TGTGCCACCAGCAGAGAGGAGACAGCTTACTACGAGCAGTACTTC
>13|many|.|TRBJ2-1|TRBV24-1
CATSVAGADEQFF
TGTGCCACCAGTGTCGCGGGGGCCGATGAGCAGTTCTTC
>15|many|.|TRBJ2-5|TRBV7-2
CASSLRSVGQETQYF
TGTGCCAGCAGCTTACGTTCGGTGGGACAAGAGACCCAGTACTTC
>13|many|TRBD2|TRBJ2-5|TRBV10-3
CAISPGLVETQYF
TGTGCCATCAGTCCGGGACTAGTGGAGACCCAGTACTTC
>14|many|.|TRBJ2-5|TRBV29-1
CSVDGAADTETQYF
TGCAGCGTTGATGGGGCAGCGGACACGGAGACCCAGTACTTC
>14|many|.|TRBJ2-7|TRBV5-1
CASSLGQKSYEQYF
TGCGCCAGCAGCTTGGGGCAGAAGTCCTACGAGCAGTACTTC
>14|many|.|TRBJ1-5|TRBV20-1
CSARPPIRVQPQHF
TGCAGTGCTAGACCTCCGATCAGGGTCCAGCCCCAGCATTTT
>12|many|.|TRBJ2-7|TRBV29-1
CSVIWGFNEQYF
TGCAGCGTTATTTGGGGGTTCAACGAGCAGTACTTC
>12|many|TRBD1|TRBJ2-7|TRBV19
CASSDRGREQYF
TGTGCCAGTAGTGACAGGGGAAGGGAGCAGTACTTC
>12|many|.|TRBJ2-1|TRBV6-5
CASADSLPEQFF
TGTGCCAGCGCGGACAGCCTTCCAGAGCAGTTCTTC